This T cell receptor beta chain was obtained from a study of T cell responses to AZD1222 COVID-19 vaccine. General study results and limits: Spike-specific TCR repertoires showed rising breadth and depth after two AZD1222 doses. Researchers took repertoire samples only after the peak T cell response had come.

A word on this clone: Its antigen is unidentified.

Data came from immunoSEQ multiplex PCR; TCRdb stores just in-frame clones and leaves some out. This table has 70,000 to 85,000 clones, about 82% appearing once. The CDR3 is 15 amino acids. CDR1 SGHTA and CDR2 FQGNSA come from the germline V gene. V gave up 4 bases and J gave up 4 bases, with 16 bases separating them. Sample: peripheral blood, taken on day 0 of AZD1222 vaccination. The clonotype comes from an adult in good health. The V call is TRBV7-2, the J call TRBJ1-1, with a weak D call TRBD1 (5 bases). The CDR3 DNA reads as TGTGCCAGCAGCTCGGCAGGGACTGTGGGCACTGAAGCTTTCTTT. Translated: CASSSAGTVGTEAFF.